This T cell receptor beta chain appears in the sequencing data of a study of post-analysis software for immune sequencing data. For the study at large: The courses of disease that were included comprised relapsing-remitting, secondary progressive and progressive-relapsing multiple sclerosis.

Study-wide results and caveats: F measure clustering grouped samples strongly by preparation batch. There was significantly lower normalized Chao1 diversity in multiple sclerosis patients than in controls. Relative to controls, patients had about 5 TRBV segments at higher frequency, with TRBV5-6, TRBV5-1 and TRBV20-1 among these.

The TCR beta cDNA libraries contained unique molecular identifiers. From the PCR reads, TCRdb called clonotypes with MiXCR, one entry per CDR3 protein. The sample shows 350,000 to 450,000 distinct CDR3 sequences, approximately 42% of them seen only once. As to this clonotype: Its antigen is not known.

This CDR3 region has 18 residues. The V gene's germline CDR1 is SGHTA and CDR2 FQGNSA. The junction had 13 bases not matched to a gene; V was cut back by 6 bases and J by 5 bases. This receptor was taken from a girl aged 2-9 years with multiple sclerosis. The chain has TRBV7-2 and TRBJ2-5; TRBD2 matches 15 bases. The sample taken for sequencing was blood. The CDR3: CASRKGLAGGPWRETQYF. As DNA, the CDR3 is TGTGCCAGCAGGAAAGGACTAGCGGGAGGGCCGTGGCGTGAGACCCAGTACTTC.